The entry that follows covers one TCR beta chain sequence. The source of the sample is a study of T cell changes during pregnancy in multiple sclerosis. TCRdb's table, derived via immunoSEQ multiplex PCR, lists solely in-frame clones and lacks some. Of 40,000 to 50,000 clones in the sample, about 93% were seen once. The sample in question was CD8+ T cells from peripheral blood mononuclear cells, obtained after pregnancy. The sequence was obtained from a female donor with multiple sclerosis, enrolled in a pregnancy study.

CDR3 nucleotides: TGTGCCATGGCGGGGCGGGGGGAAGTTGGAGATACGCAGTATTTT. The encoded protein is CAMAGRGEVGDTQYF. V is TRBV10-3 and J is TRBJ2-3; TRBD2 matches at 8 bases. Germline CDR1 and CDR2: ENHRY and SYGVKD. The CDR3 is 15 residues long. Unmatched junction bases numbered 13, after V lost 9 bases and J lost 5 bases.